This T cell receptor beta chain originates from a study of T cell responses to AZD1222 COVID-19 vaccine. Findings of the study overall: Repertoires were obtained only post-peak T cell response.

Details on this clone: As yet, its antigen is unknown.

Method: immunoSEQ multiplex PCR; TCRdb's copy keeps in-frame clones and lacks some. The sample holds about 180,000 clones, 90% seen once. CDR3 length equals 16 residues. Germline CDR1 and CDR2: KGHDR and SFDVKD. After removal of 3 bases from V and 0 bases from J, the junction contained 1 base not matched to a gene. The chain links TRBV24-1 to TRBJ2-3; 11 positions match TRBD2. The clonotype was recovered from an adult in good health. The input for sequencing was peripheral blood, taken on day 0 of AZD1222 vaccination. CDR3 nucleotides: TGTGCCACCAGTGATCGACTAGCGGGGAGCACAGATACGCAGTATTTT. It is translated as CATSDRLAGSTDTQYF.